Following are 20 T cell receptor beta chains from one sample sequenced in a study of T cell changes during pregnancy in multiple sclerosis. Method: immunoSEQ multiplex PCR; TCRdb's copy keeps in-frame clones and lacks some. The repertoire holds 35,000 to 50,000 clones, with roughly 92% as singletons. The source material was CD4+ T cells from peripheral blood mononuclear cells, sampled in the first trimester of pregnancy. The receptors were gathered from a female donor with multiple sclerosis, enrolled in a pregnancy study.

The CDR3 bases are TGTGCCAGCAGTGGGAGATCCCGCTCTACAGATACGCAGTATTTT. Translation gives CASSGRSRSTDTQYF. This chain links TRBV6-1 with TRBJ2-3; D is unresolved. V lost 4 bases, J lost 3 bases, and 14 bases lay in between. The CDR3 is 15 residues long. Germline V CDR1 and CDR2: MNHNS, SASEGT.

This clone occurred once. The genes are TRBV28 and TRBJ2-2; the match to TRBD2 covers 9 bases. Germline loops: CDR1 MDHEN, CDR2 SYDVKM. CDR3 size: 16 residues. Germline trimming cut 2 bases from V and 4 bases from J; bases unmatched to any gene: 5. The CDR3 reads CASSLAGGPGTGELFF. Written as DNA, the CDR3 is TGTGCCAGCAGTTTAGCGGGAGGGCCCGGCACCGGGGAGCTGTTTTTT. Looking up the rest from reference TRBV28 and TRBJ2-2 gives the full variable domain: DVKVTQSSRYLVKRTGEKVFLECVQDMDHENMFWYRQDPGLGLRLIYFSYDVKMKEKGDIPEGYSVSREKKERFSLILESASTNQTSMYLCASSLAGGPGTGELFFGEGSRLTVL.

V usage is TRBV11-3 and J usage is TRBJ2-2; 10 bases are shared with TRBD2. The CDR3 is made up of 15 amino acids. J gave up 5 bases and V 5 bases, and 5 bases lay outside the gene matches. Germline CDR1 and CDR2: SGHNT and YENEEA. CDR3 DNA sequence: TGTGCCAGCAGCCCAAGAGCGGGAGGGACCGGGGAGCTGTTTTTT. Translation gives CASSPRAGGTGELFF.

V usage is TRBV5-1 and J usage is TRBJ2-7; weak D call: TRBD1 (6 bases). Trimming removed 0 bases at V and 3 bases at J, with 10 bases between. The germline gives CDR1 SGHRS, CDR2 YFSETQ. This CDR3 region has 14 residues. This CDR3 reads CASSLGGQVYEQYF. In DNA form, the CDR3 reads TGCGCCAGCAGCTTGGGGGGACAAGTCTACGAGCAGTACTTC.

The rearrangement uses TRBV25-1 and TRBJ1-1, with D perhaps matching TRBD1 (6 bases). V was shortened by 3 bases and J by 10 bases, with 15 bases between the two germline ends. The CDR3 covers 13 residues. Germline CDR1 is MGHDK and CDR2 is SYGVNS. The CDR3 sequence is CASSEGTGRGAFF. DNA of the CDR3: TGTGCCAGCAGTGAGGGAACAGGGCGCGGAGCTTTCTTT.

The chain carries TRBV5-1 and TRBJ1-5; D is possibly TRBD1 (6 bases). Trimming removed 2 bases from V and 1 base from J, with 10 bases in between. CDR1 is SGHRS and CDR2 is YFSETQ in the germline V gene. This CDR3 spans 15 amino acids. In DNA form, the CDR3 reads TGCGCCAGCAGCTTAACAGGGCCGAGCAATCAGCCCCAGCATTTT. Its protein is CASSLTGPSNQPQHF.

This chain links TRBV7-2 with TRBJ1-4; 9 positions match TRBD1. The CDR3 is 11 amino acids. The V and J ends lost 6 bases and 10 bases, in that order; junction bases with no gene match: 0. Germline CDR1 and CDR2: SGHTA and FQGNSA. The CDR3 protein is CASRGQGKLFF. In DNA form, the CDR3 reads TGTGCCAGCAGGGGACAGGGAAAACTGTTTTTT.

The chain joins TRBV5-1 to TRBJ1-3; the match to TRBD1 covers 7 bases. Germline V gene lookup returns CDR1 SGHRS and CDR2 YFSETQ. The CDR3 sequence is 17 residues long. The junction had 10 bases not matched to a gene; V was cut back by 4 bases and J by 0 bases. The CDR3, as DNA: TGCGCCAGCAGCCCCTCCAGGGGGGAAGGCTCTGGAAACACCATATATTTT. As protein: CASSPSRGEGSGNTIYF.

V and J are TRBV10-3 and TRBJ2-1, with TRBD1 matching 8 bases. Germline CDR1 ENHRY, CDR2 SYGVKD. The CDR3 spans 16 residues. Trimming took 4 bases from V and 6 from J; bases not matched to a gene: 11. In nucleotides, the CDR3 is TGTGCCATCAGTGGGGGGCACCCCACAGGGGGCAATGAGCAGTTCTTC. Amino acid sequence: CAISGGHPTGGNEQFF.

DNA of the CDR3: TGTGCCATCAGTACGGGCCGGAGAGGAGGCTCCTACAATGAGCAGTTCTTC. It is translated as CAISTGRRGGSYNEQFF. The chain joins TRBV10-3 to TRBJ2-1, with D tentatively TRBD2 (5 bases). With 5 bases removed from V and 0 bases from J, the gap between germline ends came to 17 bases. The CDR3 runs to 17 residues. The germline gives CDR1 ENHRY, CDR2 SYGVKD.

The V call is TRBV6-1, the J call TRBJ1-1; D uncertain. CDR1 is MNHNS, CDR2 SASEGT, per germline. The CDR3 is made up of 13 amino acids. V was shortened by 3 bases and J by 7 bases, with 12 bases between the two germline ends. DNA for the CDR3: TGTGCCAGCAGTGAGACACCGAAATTTGAAGCTTTCTTT. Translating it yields CASSETPKFEAFF.

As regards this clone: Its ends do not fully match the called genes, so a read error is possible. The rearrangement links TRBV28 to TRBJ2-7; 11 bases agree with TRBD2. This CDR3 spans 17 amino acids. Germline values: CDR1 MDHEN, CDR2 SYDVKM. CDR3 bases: TGTGCCAGCAGTTTGGGGGTAGCGGGAGGGCCGAGGTACGAGCAGCACTTC. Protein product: CASSLGVAGGPRYEQHF.

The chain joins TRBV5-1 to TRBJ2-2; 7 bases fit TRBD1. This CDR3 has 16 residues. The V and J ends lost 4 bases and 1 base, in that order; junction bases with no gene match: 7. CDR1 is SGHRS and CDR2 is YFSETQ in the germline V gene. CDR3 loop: CASSPGTAKNTGELFF. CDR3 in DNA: TGCGCCAGCAGCCCAGGGACAGCTAAGAACACCGGGGAGCTGTTTTTT.

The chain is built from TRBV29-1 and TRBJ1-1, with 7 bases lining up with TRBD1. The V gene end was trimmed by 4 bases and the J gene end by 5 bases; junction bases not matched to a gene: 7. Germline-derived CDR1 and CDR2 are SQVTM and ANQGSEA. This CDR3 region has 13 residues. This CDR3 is CSVVRGLRTEAFF. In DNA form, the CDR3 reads TGCAGCGTTGTCAGGGGGTTGAGGACTGAAGCTTTCTTT.

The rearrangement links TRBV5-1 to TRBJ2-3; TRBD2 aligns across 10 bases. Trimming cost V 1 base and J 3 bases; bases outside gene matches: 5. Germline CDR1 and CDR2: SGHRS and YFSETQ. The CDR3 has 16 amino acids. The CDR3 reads CASSLHPGLATDTQYF. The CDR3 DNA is TGCGCCAGCAGCTTGCACCCGGGACTAGCGACAGATACGCAGTATTTT.

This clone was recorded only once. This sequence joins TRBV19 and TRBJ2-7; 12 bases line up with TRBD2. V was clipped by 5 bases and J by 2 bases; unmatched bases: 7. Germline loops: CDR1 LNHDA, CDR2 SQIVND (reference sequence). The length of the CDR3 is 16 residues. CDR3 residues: CASSARLAGAAYEQYF. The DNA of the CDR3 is TGTGCCAGTAGTGCCCGACTAGCGGGAGCAGCCTACGAGCAGTACTTC.

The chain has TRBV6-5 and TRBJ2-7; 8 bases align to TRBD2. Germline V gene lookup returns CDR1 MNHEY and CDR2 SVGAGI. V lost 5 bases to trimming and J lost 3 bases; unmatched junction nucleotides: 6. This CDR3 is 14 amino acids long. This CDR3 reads CASSPSRGGYEQYF. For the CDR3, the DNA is TGTGCCAGCAGTCCTTCACGGGGGGGCTACGAGCAGTACTTC.

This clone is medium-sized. This chain's CDR3 is CASSPWGQGVPSYGYTF. The CDR3, as DNA: TGTGCCAGCAGTCCGTGGGGACAGGGCGTTCCTAGCTATGGCTACACCTTC. This sequence joins TRBV28 and TRBJ1-2; 9 bases fit TRBD1. The trim removed 5 bases at V and 4 bases at J, leaving 14 bases unmatched. Germline assignment: CDR1 MDHEN and CDR2 SYDVKM. This CDR3 comprises 17 residues.

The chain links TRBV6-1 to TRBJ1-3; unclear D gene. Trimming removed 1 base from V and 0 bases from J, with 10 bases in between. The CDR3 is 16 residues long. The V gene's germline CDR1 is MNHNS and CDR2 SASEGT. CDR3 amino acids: CASSEGPLGSGNTIYF. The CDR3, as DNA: TGTGCCAGCAGTGAAGGCCCTCTAGGCTCTGGAAACACCATATATTTT.

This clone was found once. The DNA of the CDR3 is TGTGCCAGCAGCCCTCGCGGACTAGCGGGCGTTTACGAGCAGTACTTC. It translates to CASSPRGLAGVYEQYF. This chain uses TRBV14 with TRBJ2-7; 11 bases are shared with TRBD2. The CDR3 extends over 16 amino acids. From germline, CDR1 is SGHDN and CDR2 FVKESK. V trimming: 4 bases; J trimming: 4 bases; junction bases outside the gene matches: 9. Full variable domain (outside the CDR3, taken from reference TRBV14 and TRBJ2-7): EAGVTQFPSHSVIEKGQTVTLRCDPISGHDNLYWYRRVMGKEIKFLLHFVKESKQDESGMPNNRFLAERTGGTYSTLKVQPAELEDSGVYFCASSPRGLAGVYEQYFGPGTRLTVT.